These 8 T cell receptor beta chains came from one sample sequenced in a study of T cells in Graves' hyperthyroidism and ophthalmopathy (dated by TCRdb to between 2018 and 2021). Receptors were amplified or captured by multiplex PCR. The instrument given in TCRdb is Illumina HiSeq 2000. The TCR beta CDR3 regions were amplified from RNA transcripts. The TCR CDR3 was subjected to a first round of RT-PCR using the HTBI primer set and the Qiagen OneStep RT-PCR kit. TCRdb cleaned the public reads at Q25 with fastp, built clones with MiXCR and kept in-frame beta chains. Each entry merges the rows of one CDR3 protein and shows their most common DNA and genes. Within this sample are hundreds of thousands of distinct CDR3 sequences, with around 25% of them counted one time only. The ten largest clones capture about 70% of the sample. The source material was blood. The receptor set was obtained from a man between 45 and 60 years old with Graves' hyperthyroidism.

This chain joins TRBV6-6 and TRBJ1-1; unclear D gene. The CDR3 runs 14 residues. Trimming stripped 2 bases from V and 0 bases from J, with 7 bases between. Germline V gene data show CDR1 as MNHNY and CDR2 as SVGAGI (reference sequence). Written as DNA, the CDR3 is TGTGCCAGCAGTTACGGAGGGATGAACACTGAAGCTTTCTTT. Its translation is CASSYGGMNTEAFF.

This clonotype occurred a few times. The rearrangement uses TRBV11-2 and TRBJ2-7, with D possibly called TRBD1 or TRBD2 (5 bases each). Germline values: CDR1 SGHAT, CDR2 FQNNGV. Deletions cut 5 bases from V and 2 bases from J, with 19 bases between. The CDR3 loop spans 16 amino acids. CDR3 sequence: CASSRDRSAQAYEQYF. CDR3 DNA sequence: TGTGCCAGCAGCCGGGACCGGAGCGCCCAAGCCTACGAGCAGTACTTC.

In DNA form, the CDR3 reads TGTGCCAGCAGTTCAGGCAGGATCTCCTACGAGCAGTACTTC. Protein product: CASSSGRISYEQYF. This rearrangement joins TRBV28 to TRBJ2-7; D is unresolved. The germline V and J ends were trimmed by 4 bases and 0 bases, with 10 bases remaining between them. The CDR3 length is 14 residues. Germline CDR1 and CDR2: MDHEN and SYDVKM.

The gene calls are TRBV7-2 and TRBJ2-7; D possibly corresponds to TRBD2 (7 bases). The V and J ends lost 5 bases and 5 bases respectively, with 19 bases between them. Germline-derived CDR1 and CDR2 are SGHTA and FQGNSA. The CDR3 runs to 15 residues. Here the CDR3 DNA reads TGTGCCAGCAGCCGTAGGGGGAGGGCGGGGGACGAGCAGTACTTC. This codes for CASSRRGRAGDEQYF.

Many counts were recorded for this clonotype. The rearrangement uses TRBV3-1 and TRBJ1-4; the D gene is possibly TRBD1 (5 bases). Between the trimmed V and J ends, which lost 3 bases and 3 bases, there was a span of 11 bases. The CDR3 extends over 15 amino acids. Germline V CDR1 and CDR2: LGHDT, YNNKEL (reference sequence). CDR3 sequence (DNA): TGTGCCAGCAGCCAGGGGCCTAGCTCTAATGAAAAACTGTTTTTT. Protein: CASSQGPSSNEKLFF.

This clonotype was recorded many times. The rearrangement joins TRBV3-1 to TRBJ2-1; 7 nucleotides align to TRBD2. The V gene end was trimmed by 1 base and the J gene end by 6 bases; junction bases not matched to a gene: 6. Looked up from germline, CDR1 is LGHDT and CDR2 is YNNKEL (reference sequence). This CDR3 spans 15 amino acids. CDR3 nucleotide sequence: TGTGCCAGCAGCCAAGTCGGACTAGGTGGCAATGAGCAGTTCTTC. This codes for CASSQVGLGGNEQFF.

The chain combines TRBV20-1 with TRBJ2-3; D gene uncertain. CDR1 and CDR2 (germline): DFQATT, SNEGSKA (reference sequence). The V gene lost 2 bases and the J gene lost 0 bases, with 12 bases spanning the gap. CDR3 length equals 15 residues. Here the CDR3 reads CSARSPSASTDTQYF. The CDR3, as DNA: TGCAGTGCTAGATCCCCAAGCGCAAGCACAGATACGCAGTATTTT.

This clonotype was recorded at least ten times. This chain joins TRBV11-2 and TRBJ2-5; 9 positions match TRBD2. V lost 0 bases to trimming and J lost 1 base; unmatched junction nucleotides: 9. Germline CDR1 reads SGHAT; CDR2 reads FQNNGV. This CDR3 spans 18 amino acids. CDR3: CASSLDRAGGPPQETQYF. The CDR3 nucleotides read TGTGCCAGCAGCTTAGATCGAGCGGGAGGCCCACCCCAAGAGACCCAGTACTTC.